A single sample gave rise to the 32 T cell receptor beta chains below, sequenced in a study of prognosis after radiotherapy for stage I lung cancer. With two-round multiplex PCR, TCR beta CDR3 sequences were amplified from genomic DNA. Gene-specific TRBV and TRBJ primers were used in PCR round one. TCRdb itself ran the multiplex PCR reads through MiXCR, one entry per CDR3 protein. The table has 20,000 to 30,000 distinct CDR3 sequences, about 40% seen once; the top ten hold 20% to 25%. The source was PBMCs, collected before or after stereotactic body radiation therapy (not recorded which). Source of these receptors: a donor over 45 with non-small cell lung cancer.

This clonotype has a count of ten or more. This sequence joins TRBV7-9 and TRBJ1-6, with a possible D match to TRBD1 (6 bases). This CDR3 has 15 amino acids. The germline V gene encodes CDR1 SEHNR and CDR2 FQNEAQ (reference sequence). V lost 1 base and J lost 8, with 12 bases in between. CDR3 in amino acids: CASSLGAQGHSPLHF. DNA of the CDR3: TGTGCCAGCAGCTTAGGGGCCCAGGGGCATTCACCCCTCCACTTT.

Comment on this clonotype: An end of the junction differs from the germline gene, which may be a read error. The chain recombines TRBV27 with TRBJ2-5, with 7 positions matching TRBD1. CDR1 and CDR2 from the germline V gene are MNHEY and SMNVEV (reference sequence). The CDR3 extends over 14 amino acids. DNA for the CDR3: TGTGCCAGCAGTTCTAGGGGGCGAGGGGAGACCAAGTACTTC. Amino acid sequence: CASSSRGRGETKYF.

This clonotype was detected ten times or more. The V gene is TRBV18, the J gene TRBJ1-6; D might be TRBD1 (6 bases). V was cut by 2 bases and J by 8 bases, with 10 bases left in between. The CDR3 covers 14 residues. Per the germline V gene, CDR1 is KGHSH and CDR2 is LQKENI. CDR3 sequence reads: CASSPGGLDSPLHF. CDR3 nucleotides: TGTGCCAGCTCACCAGGGGGCCTCGATTCACCCCTCCACTTT. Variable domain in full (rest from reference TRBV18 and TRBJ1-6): NAGVMQNPRHLVRRRGQEARLRCSPMKGHSHVYWYRQLPEEGLKFMVYLQKENIIDESGMPKERFSAEFPKEGPSILRIQQVVRGDSAAYFCASSPGGLDSPLHFGNGTRLTVT.

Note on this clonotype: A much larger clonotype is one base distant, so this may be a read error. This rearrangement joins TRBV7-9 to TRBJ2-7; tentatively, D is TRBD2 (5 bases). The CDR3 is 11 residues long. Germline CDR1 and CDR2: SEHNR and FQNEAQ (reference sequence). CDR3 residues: CASSLLAEKYF. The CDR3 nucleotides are TGTGCCAGCAGCTTGCTAGCCGAGAAGTACTTC.

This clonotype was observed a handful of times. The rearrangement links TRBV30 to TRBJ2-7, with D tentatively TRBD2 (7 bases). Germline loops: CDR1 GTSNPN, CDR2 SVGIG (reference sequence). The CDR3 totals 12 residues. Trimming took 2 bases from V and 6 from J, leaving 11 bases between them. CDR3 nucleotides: TGTGCCTGGAGTACCCGGGGGGCCGAGCAGTACGTC. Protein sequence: CAWSTRGAEQYV.

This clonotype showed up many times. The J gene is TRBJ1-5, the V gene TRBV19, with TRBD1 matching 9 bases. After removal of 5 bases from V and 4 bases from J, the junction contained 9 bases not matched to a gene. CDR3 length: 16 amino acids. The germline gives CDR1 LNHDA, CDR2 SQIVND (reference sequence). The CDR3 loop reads CASSDTQGAWNQPQHF. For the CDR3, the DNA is TGTGCCAGTAGTGATACACAGGGGGCGTGGAATCAGCCCCAGCATTTT.

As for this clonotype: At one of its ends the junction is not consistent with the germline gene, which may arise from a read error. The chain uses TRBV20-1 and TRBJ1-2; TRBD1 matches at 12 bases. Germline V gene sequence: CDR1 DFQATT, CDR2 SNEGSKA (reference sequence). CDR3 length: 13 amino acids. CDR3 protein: CSPGTGGGYGYTF. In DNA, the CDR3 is TGCAGTCCCGGGACAGGGGGCGGCTATGGCTACACTTTC.

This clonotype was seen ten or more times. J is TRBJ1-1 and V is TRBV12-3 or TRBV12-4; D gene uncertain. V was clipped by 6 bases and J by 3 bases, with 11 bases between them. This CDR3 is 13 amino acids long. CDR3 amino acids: CASSPSGDTEAFF. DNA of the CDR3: TGTGCCAGCAGCCCATCGGGAGACACTGAAGCTTTCTTT.

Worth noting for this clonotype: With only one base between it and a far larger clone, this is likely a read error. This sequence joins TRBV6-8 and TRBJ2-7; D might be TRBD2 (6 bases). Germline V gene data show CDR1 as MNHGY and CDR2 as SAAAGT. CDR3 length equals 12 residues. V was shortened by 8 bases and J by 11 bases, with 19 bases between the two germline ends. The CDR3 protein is CASASDCTGEYF. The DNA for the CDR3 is TGTGCCAGCGCCTCCGACTGTACGGGAGAGTACTTC.

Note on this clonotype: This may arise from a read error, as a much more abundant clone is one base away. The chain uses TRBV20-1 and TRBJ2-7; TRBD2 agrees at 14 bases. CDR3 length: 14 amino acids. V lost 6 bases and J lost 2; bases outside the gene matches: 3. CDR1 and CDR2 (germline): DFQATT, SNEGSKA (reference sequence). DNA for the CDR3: TGCAGTGCCGGGACTAGCGGGAGCCCCTACGAGCAGTACTTC. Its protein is CSAGTSGSPYEQYF.

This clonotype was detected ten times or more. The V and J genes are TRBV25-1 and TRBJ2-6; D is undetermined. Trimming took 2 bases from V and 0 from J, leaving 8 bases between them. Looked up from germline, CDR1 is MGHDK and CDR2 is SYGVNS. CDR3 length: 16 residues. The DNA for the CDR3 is TGTGCCAGCAGTGAAGGGCGAAGCTCTGGGGCCAACGTCCTGACTTTC. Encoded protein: CASSEGRSSGANVLTF.

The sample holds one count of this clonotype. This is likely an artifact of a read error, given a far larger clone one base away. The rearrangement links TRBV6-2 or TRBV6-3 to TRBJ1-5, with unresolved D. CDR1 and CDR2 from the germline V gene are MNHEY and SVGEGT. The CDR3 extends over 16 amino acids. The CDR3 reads CASAGRIHVSNQPRHF. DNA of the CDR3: TGTGCCAGCGCCGGGCGGATCCATGTAAGCAATCAGCCCCGGCATTTT.

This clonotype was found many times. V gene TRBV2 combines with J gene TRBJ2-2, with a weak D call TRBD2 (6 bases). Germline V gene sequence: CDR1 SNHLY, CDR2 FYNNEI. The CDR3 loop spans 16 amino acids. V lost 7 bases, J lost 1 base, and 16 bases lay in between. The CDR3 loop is CASTLGGTGNTGELFF. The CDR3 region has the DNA TGTGCCAGCACCCTGGGGGGAACAGGGAACACCGGGGAGCTGTTTTTT.

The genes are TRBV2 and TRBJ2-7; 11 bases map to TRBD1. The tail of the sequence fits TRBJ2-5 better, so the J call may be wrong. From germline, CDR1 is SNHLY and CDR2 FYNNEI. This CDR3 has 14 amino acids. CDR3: CASSWTGGAETQYF. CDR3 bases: TGTGCCAGCAGCTGGACAGGGGGCGCGGAGACCCAGTACTTC.

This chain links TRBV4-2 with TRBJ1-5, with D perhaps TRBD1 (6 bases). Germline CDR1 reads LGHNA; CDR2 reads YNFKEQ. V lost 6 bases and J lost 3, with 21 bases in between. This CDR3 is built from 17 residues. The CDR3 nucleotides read TGTGCCAGCAGTGAAGCCACCGACCCAGGGGACAATCAGCCCCAGCATTTT. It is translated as CASSEATDPGDNQPQHF.

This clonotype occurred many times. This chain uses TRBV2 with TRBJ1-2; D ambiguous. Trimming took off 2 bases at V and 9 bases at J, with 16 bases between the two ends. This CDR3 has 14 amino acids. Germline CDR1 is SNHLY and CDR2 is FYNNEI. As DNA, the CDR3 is TGTGCCAGCAGTGAAATGTTTGACACCTCCAGCTACACCTTC. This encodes CASSEMFDTSSYTF.

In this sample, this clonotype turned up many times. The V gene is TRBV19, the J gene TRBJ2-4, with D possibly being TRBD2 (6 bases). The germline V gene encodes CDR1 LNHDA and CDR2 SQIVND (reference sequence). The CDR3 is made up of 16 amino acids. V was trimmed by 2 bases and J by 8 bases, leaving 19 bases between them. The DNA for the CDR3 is TGTGCCAGTAGTATAACCTACCAGGAGGGTCTGGACATTCAGTACTTC. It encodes CASSITYQEGLDIQYF.

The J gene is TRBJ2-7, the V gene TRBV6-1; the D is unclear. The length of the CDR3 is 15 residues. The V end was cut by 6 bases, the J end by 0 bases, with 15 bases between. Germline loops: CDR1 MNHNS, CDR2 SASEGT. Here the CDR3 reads CASSPPVQISYEQYF. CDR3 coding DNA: TGTGCCAGCAGCCCACCGGTGCAGATCTCCTACGAGCAGTACTTC.

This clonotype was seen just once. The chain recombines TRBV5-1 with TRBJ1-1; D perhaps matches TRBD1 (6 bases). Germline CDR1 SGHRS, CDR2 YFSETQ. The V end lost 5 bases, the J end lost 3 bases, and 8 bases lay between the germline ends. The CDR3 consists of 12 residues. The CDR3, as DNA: TGCGCCAGCAGTACAGGGTACACTGAAGCTTTCTTT. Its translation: CASSTGYTEAFF.

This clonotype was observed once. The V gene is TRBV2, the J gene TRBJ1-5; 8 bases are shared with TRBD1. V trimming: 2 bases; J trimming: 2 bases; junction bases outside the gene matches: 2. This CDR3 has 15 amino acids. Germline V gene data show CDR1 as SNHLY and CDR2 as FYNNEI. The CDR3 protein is CASSEPGQGNQPQHF. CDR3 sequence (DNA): TGTGCCAGCAGTGAACCGGGACAGGGCAATCAGCCCCAGCATTTT.

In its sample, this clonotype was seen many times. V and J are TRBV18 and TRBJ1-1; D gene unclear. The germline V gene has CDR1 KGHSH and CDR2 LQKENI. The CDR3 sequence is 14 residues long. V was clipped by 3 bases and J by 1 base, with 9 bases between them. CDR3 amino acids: CASSPYPENTEAFF. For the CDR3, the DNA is TGTGCCAGCTCACCCTATCCGGAGAACACTGAAGCTTTCTTT.

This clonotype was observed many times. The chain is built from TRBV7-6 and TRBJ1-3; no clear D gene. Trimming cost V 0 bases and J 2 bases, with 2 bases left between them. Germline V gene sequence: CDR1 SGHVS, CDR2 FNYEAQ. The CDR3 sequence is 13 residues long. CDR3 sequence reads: CASSLAAGNTIYF. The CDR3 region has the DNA TGTGCCAGCAGCTTAGCGGCTGGAAACACCATATATTTT.

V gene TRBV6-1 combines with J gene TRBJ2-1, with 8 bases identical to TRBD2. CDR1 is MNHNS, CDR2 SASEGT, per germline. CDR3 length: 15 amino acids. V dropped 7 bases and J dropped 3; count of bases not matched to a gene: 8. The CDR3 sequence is CASTPLADIYNEQFF. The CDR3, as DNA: TGTGCCAGCACCCCACTAGCGGATATCTACAATGAGCAGTTCTTC.

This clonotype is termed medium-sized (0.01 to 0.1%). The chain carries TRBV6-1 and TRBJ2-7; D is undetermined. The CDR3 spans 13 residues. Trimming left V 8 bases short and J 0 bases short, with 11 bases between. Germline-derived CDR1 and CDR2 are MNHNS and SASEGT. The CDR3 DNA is TGTGCCAGCGCGGACCCGTACTCCTACGAGCAGTACTTC. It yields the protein CASADPYSYEQYF.

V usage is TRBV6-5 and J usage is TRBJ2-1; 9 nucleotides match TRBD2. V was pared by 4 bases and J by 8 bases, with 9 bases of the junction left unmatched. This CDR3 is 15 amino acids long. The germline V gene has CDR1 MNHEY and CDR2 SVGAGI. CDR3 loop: CASSSNSGRPDEQFF. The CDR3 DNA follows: TGTGCCAGCAGTTCGAATAGCGGGAGACCCGATGAGCAGTTCTTC.

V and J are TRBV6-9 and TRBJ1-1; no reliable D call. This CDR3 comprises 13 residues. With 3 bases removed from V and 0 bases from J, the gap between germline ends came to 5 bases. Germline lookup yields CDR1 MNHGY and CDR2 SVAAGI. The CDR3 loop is CASSYRLNTEAFF. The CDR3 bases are TGTGCCAGCAGTTACAGACTGAACACTGAAGCTTTCTTT.

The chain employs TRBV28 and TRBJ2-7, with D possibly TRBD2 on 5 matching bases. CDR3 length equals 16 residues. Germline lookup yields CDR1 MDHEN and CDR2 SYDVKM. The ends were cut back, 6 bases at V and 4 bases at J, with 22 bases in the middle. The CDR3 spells CASREVVSQCLYEQYF. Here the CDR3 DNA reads TGTGCCAGCAGGGAGGTAGTGTCACAGTGTTTATACGAGCAGTACTTC.

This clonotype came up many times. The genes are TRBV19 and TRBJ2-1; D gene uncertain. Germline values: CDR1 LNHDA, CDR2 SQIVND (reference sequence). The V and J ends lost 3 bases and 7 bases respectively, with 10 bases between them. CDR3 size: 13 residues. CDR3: CASSIQDGNEQFF. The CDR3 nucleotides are TGTGCCAGTAGTATTCAGGACGGGAATGAGCAGTTCTTC.

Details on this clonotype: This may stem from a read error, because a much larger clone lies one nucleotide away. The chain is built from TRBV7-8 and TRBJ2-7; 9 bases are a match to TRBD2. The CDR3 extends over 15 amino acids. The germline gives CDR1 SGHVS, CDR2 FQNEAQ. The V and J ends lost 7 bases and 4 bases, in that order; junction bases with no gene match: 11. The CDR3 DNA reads TGTGCCAGCACCCTACTAGCGGGTCCGTGGTACGAGCAGTACTTC. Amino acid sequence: CASTLLAGPWYEQYF.

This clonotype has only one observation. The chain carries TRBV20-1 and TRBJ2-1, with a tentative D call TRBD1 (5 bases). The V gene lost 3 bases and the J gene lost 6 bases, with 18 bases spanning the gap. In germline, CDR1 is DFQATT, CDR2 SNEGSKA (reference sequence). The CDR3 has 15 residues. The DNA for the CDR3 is TGCAGTGCTAGGGAACAGGTCACCCGGAGCAATGAGCAGTTCTTC. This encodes CSAREQVTRSNEQFF.

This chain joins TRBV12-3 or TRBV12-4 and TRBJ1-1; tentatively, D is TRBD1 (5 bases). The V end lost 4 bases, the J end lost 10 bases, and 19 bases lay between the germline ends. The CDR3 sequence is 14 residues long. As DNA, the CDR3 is TGTGCCAGCAGTTCCCCCCCAGGGCATGAACGAGCTTTCTTT. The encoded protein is CASSSPPGHERAFF.

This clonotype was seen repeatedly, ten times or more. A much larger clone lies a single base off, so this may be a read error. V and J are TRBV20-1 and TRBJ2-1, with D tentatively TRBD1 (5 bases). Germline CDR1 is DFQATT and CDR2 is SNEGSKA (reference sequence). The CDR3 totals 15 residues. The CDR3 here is CSARDIGDAYNERFF. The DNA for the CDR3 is TGCAGTGCTAGAGATATAGGGGATGCCTACAATGAGCGGTTCTTC.